This entry features one T cell receptor beta chain sequence. This specimen belongs to a study of control samples from healthy donors and cancer patients. Germline values: CDR1 MNHEY, CDR2 SVGAGI. The CDR3 spans 13 residues. Trimming shortened V by 8 bases and J by 5 bases, and 15 bases separated the two germline ends. Sequencing was performed with immunoSEQ multiplex PCR; in TCRdb, only in-frame clones are kept and a portion is missing. The sample carries some 130,000 clones, approximately 92% recorded once. The V call is TRBV6-5, the J call TRBJ2-5; no clear D. The clonotype originates from a man aged 40-49 years in good health. The sample was blood. In nucleotides, the CDR3 is TGTGCCAGCGGTCCTGGTCTGAGGGAGACCCAGTACTTC. As protein: CASGPGLRETQYF.